What follows is one T cell receptor beta chain and its context. The record originates from a study of Graves' ophthalmopathy and Graves' hyperthyroidism. The sequenced template was RNA, covering the TCR beta CDR3 region. First-round RT-PCR employed HTBI primers, with a second-round multiplex PCR after it. TCRdb redid the calling of the multiplex PCR reads with MiXCR, one entry per CDR3 protein. The table lists about 1.1 million distinct CDR3 sequences, about 38% of them singletons, with approximately 12% in the top ten. J was trimmed by 1 base and V by 2 bases; bases with no gene match: 3. The CDR3 runs to 15 residues. Germline CDR1 reads SGDLS; CDR2 reads YYNGEE.

This receptor was identified in an adult man with Graves' hyperthyroidism. The specimen was peripheral blood or thyroid tissue (not recorded which). The chain employs TRBV9 and TRBJ2-7; the match to TRBD1 covers 10 bases. For the CDR3, the DNA is TGTGCCAGCAGCGTGGGACAGGGGATTTCCTACGAGCAGTACTTC. This sequence encodes CASSVGQGISYEQYF.